Following are 11 T cell receptor beta chains from one sample sequenced in a study of cytomegalovirus exposure and HLA in healthy donors. The PCR contained 60 Vbeta and 13 Jbeta primers. The assay was immunoSEQ multiplex PCR, and TCRdb's table has in-frame clones only and misses some. This repertoire includes some 150,000 clones. The sample comprised PBMCs. These receptors were obtained from a woman aged 18-29 years in good health and CMV-seronegative.

The rearrangement uses TRBV21-1 and TRBJ1-5; TRBD1, the table's D call, lacks a check against the DNA. TRBV21-1 constitutes a pseudogene. CDR3 size: 16 residues. The CDR3 reads CASSFQGDNSNQPQHF. CDR3 sequence (DNA): TGTGCCAGCAGCTTTCAGGGGGACAATAGCAATCAGCCCCAGCATTTT.

The chain is built from TRBV6-5 and TRBJ2-1; 10 positions agree with TRBD2. Trimming at V came to 0 bases and at J to 6 bases, leaving 5 bases not matched to a gene. The CDR3 totals 16 residues. In germline, CDR1 is MNHEY, CDR2 SVGAGI. CDR3 coding DNA: TGTGCCAGCAGTTACTCTCCAGCGGGAGGGAGCAATGAGCAGTTCTTC. This sequence encodes CASSYSPAGGSNEQFF.

The chain has TRBV7-8 and TRBJ2-7, with 11 nucleotides matching TRBD2. The germline V gene encodes CDR1 SGHVS and CDR2 FQNEAQ. CDR3 length: 15 residues. Trimming at V came to 5 bases and at J to 6 bases, leaving 9 bases not matched to a gene. CDR3 region: CASSPAGLAGTEQYF. CDR3 bases: TGTGCCAGCAGCCCGGCCGGACTAGCGGGCACCGAGCAGTACTTC.

The chain joins TRBV5-1 to TRBJ2-2; D remains unclear. With 0 bases removed from V and 3 bases from J, the gap between germline ends came to 6 bases. This CDR3 is 14 amino acids long. Looked up from germline, CDR1 is SGHRS and CDR2 is YFSETQ. DNA for the CDR3: TGCGCCAGCAGCTTGGCCATAGACACCGGGGAGCTGTTTTTT. Its protein is CASSLAIDTGELFF.

The rearrangement joins TRBV11-2 to TRBJ2-3; 10 nucleotides match TRBD2. The V and J ends lost 5 bases and 0 bases, in that order; junction bases with no gene match: 2. The CDR3 sequence is 15 residues long. From germline, CDR1 is SGHAT and CDR2 FQNNGV. The CDR3 DNA reads TGTGCCAGCAGCCGGACTAGCGGAAGCACAGATACGCAGTATTTT. Its translation is CASSRTSGSTDTQYF. Filled out from reference TRBV11-2 and TRBJ2-3, the complete variable domain reads EAGVAQSPRYKIIEKRQSVAFWCNPISGHATLYWYQQILGQGPKLLIQFQNNGVVDDSQLPKDRFSAERLKGVDSTLKIQPAKLEDSAVYLCASSRTSGSTDTQYFGPGTRLTVL.

About this clone: The junction departs from germline at one end; a sequencing error may be responsible. This chain links TRBV7-7 with TRBJ2-2; the D is unclear. This CDR3 is built from 14 residues. Germline values: CDR1 SSHAT, CDR2 FNYEAQ (reference sequence). The CDR3 DNA reads as TGTGCTAGCAGCCGGGTCTTTAACACCGGGGAGCTGTTTTTT. Its translation is CASSRVFNTGELFF.

In DNA, the CDR3 is TGTGCCAGCTCACCAGCCGACAGACCCTACTATGGCTACACCTTC. It codes for CASSPADRPYYGYTF. The V and J genes are TRBV18 and TRBJ1-2; D perhaps matches TRBD1 (5 bases). The length of the CDR3 is 15 residues. The germline gives CDR1 KGHSH, CDR2 LQKENI. The germline V and J ends were trimmed by 2 bases and 3 bases, with 13 bases remaining between them.

The chain has TRBV11-2 and TRBJ2-3; no clear D. This CDR3 is built from 13 residues. Germline V CDR1 and CDR2: SGHAT, FQNNGV. Trimming cost V 5 bases and J 4 bases, with 10 bases left between them. The CDR3 DNA is TGTGCCAGCAGCCCCCGACTTGCAGATACGCAGTATTTT. It encodes CASSPRLADTQYF.

Here the CDR3 reads CASSEPPGQGAGELFF. In DNA, the CDR3 is TGTGCCAGCAGTGAACCCCCTGGACAGGGCGCCGGGGAGCTGTTTTTT. The chain combines TRBV6-1 with TRBJ2-2; 8 nucleotides agree with TRBD1. The germline gives CDR1 MNHNS, CDR2 SASEGT. The length of the CDR3 is 16 residues. Germline trimming cut 2 bases from V and 6 bases from J; bases unmatched to any gene: 8.

The chain recombines TRBV6-1 with TRBJ2-7, with D perhaps TRBD2 (7 bases). The CDR3 covers 16 residues. Deletions cut 2 bases from V and 4 bases from J, with 18 bases between. Looked up from germline, CDR1 is MNHNS and CDR2 is SASEGT. The CDR3 DNA follows: TGTGCCAGCAGTGAATATCCAGGAGGGGGAGGGTACGAGCAGTACGTC. Translating gives CASSEYPGGGGYEQYV.

The gene calls are TRBV28 and TRBJ2-2; 10 nucleotides line up with TRBD2. J gave up 4 bases and V 10 bases, and 18 bases lay outside the gene matches. Germline-derived CDR1 and CDR2 are MDHEN and SYDVKM. The CDR3 loop spans 18 amino acids. The CDR3 sequence is CANQHQKSGGELTGELFF. Written as DNA, the CDR3 is TGTGCCAATCAACACCAAAAGAGCGGGGGGGAACTCACCGGGGAGCTGTTTTTT.